This TCR beta chain was identified in a study of control samples from healthy donors and cancer patients. The CDR3 totals 14 residues. The germline V gene has CDR1 SNHLY and CDR2 FYNNEI. Between the trimmed V and J ends, which lost 6 bases and 2 bases, there was a span of 14 bases. Sequencing was performed with immunoSEQ multiplex PCR; in TCRdb, only in-frame clones are kept and a portion is missing. The sample contains about 120,000 clones, approximately 88% of which appear only once. This clone was observed a few times. The sequence was obtained from a middle-aged man in good health. Sequenced: blood. V is TRBV2 and J is TRBJ2-7; D possibly matches TRBD1 or TRBD2 (5 bases each). The CDR3, as DNA: TGTGCCAGCAGCAGGGACGGTGAGACCTACGAGCAGTACTTC. This sequence encodes CASSRDGETYEQYF.